This TCR beta chain was identified in a study of CD4 T cells in relation to SARS-CoV-2 and coronaviruses. Germline V gene data show CDR1 as GTSNPN and CDR2 as SVGIG (reference sequence). The CDR3 runs 13 residues. The V gene end was trimmed by 7 bases and the J gene end by 3 bases; junction bases not matched to a gene: 8. This table comes from immunoSEQ multiplex PCR, and its TCRdb copy is limited to in-frame clones, with some not included. The sample shows 58,000 or so clones, under 95% of them seen only once. The clonotype originates from an adult with COVID-19. The chain links TRBV30 to TRBJ2-5; 7 nucleotides agree with TRBD1. The sample taken for sequencing was naive CD4+ T cells from PBMCs. Subset of the sample: naive CD4+ T cells isolated by negative enrichment. The CDR3 reads CAFRQGPEETQYF. The DNA for the CDR3 is TGTGCCTTCAGACAGGGTCCAGAAGAGACCCAGTACTTC. The complete variable domain, with remaining parts taken from reference TRBV30 and TRBJ2-5, reads SQTIHQWPATLVQPVGSPLSLECTVEGTSNPNLYWYRQAAGRGLQLLFYSVGIGQISSEVPQNLSASRPQDRQFILSSKKLLLSDSGFYLCAFRQGPEETQYFGPGTRLLVL.